Following are 19 T cell receptor beta chains from one sample sequenced in a study of PD-L1 blockade in urothelial cancer (dated by TCRdb to 2015 to 2018). Library construction relied on the immunoSEQ multiplex PCR assay. TCRdb limited this immuneACCESS table to in-frame rearrangements with V and J called. A share of clones is missing; checked studies link under half to unresolved V genes, and the rest is unexplained. This sample comprises around 42,000 clones, 81% of them detected only once. Clones ranked in the top ten supply approximately 2.9% of the sample. This sample comprised PBMCs, obtained around atezolizumab (anti-PD-L1) treatment. All receptors come from a man between 65 and 85 years old with urothelial cancer.

The chain has TRBV10-3 and TRBJ2-2; 15 nucleotides agree with TRBD2. V dropped 5 bases and J dropped 6; count of bases not matched to a gene: 13. Per the germline V gene, CDR1 is ENHRY and CDR2 is SYGVKD. The CDR3 is 19 amino acids. CDR3 coding DNA: TGTGCCATCAGTCCGGGACTAGCGGGAGGAGGGGGAAGCGCCGGGGAGCTGTTTTTT. As protein: CAISPGLAGGGGSAGELFF.

The J gene is TRBJ2-2, the V gene TRBV27; 8 bases match TRBD2. The CDR3 runs 15 residues. V was pared by 2 bases and J by 6 bases, with 5 bases of the junction left unmatched. Germline values: CDR1 MNHEY, CDR2 SMNVEV (reference sequence). This CDR3 reads CASSLGLAVAGELFF. DNA for the CDR3: TGTGCCAGCAGTTTAGGACTAGCTGTGGCCGGGGAGCTGTTTTTT.

The rearrangement joins TRBV2 to TRBJ1-4; D perhaps matches TRBD1 (6 bases). This CDR3 is 14 amino acids long. CDR1 and CDR2 (germline): SNHLY, FYNNEI. Trimming took 6 bases from V and 4 from J, leaving 12 bases between them. CDR3 nucleotide sequence: TGTGCCAGCAGGGAGGTACAGGGTAATGAAAAACTGTTTTTT. Translation: CASREVQGNEKLFF.

This chain joins TRBV6-1 and TRBJ2-5; 10 bases agree with TRBD2. CDR3 length: 16 amino acids. V was pared by 4 bases and J by 5 bases, with 10 bases of the junction left unmatched. Germline V CDR1 and CDR2: MNHNS, SASEGT. The chain's CDR3 is CASSAPITSGTETQYF. The CDR3 region has the DNA TGTGCCAGCAGTGCCCCAATAACTAGCGGGACGGAGACCCAGTACTTC.

This clone appeared a few times. The chain is built from TRBV5-1 and TRBJ1-1, with 7 bases that match TRBD1. CDR1 and CDR2 from the germline V gene are SGHRS and YFSETQ. V lost 0 bases and J lost 2; bases outside the gene matches: 1. The CDR3 contains 14 residues. The CDR3 DNA follows: TGCGCCAGCAGCTTGGGAGGGGGCAACACTGAAGCTTTCTTT. Translated, it gives CASSLGGGNTEAFF.

The V gene is TRBV19, the J gene TRBJ2-7; D gene unclear. The CDR3 is made up of 16 amino acids. Trimming shortened V by 5 bases and J by 2 bases, and 19 bases separated the two germline ends. Germline CDR1 reads LNHDA; CDR2 reads SQIVND (reference sequence). The CDR3 sequence: CASSSWYEDKPYEQYF. The CDR3, as DNA: TGTGCCAGTAGTTCGTGGTACGAGGATAAGCCCTACGAGCAGTACTTC.

The chain employs TRBV5-4 and TRBJ2-3; 12 positions agree with TRBD2. Germline CDR1 and CDR2: SGHNT and YYREEE (reference sequence). CDR3 length equals 17 residues. The ends lost 1 base at V and 2 bases at J; junction bases unmatched: 5. The CDR3 region has the DNA TGTGCCAGCAGCTTGACTGGACTAGCGGGACTCACAGATACGCAGTATTTT. It translates to CASSLTGLAGLTDTQYF. Filled out from reference TRBV5-4 and TRBJ2-3, the complete variable domain reads ETGVTQSPTHLIKTRGQQVTLRCSSQSGHNTVSWYQQALGQGPQFIFQYYREEENGRGNFPPRFSGLQFPNYSSELNVNALELDDSALYLCASSLTGLAGLTDTQYFGPGTRLTVL.

The rearrangement uses TRBV29-1 and TRBJ2-7; D ambiguous. This CDR3 comprises 11 residues. V lost 4 bases and J lost 4, with 8 bases in between. Germline assignment: CDR1 SQVTM and CDR2 ANQGSEA. This CDR3 reads CSVGELYEQYF. Here the CDR3 DNA reads TGCAGCGTTGGAGAGCTATACGAGCAGTACTTC.

The chain carries TRBV27 and TRBJ1-2; TRBD1 matches 9 bases. Germline lookup yields CDR1 MNHEY and CDR2 SMNVEV (reference sequence). The CDR3 is made up of 14 amino acids. With 6 bases clipped from V and 6 bases from J, the junction kept 8 bases outside the gene matches. The CDR3 loop is CASSYAGQGDGYTF. As DNA, the CDR3 is TGTGCCAGCAGCTATGCGGGACAGGGAGATGGCTACACCTTC.

The V call is TRBV5-1, the J call TRBJ1-2; tentative D call: TRBD1 (6 bases). CDR3 length: 15 residues. Trimming shortened V by 3 bases and J by 14 bases, and 26 bases separated the two germline ends. The V gene's germline CDR1 is SGHRS and CDR2 YFSETQ. The DNA of the CDR3 is TGCGCCAGCAGCTCCCAGGTGACTTCAGGGGACCCGGGGACCTTC. Translating it yields CASSSQVTSGDPGTF. Drawing the rest from reference TRBV5-1 and TRBJ1-2, the complete variable domain is KAGVTQTPRYLIKTRGQQVTLSCSPISGHRSVSWYQQTPGQGLQFLFEYFSETQRNKGNFPGRFSGRQFSNSRSEMNVSTLELGDSALYLCASSSQVTSGDPGTFGSGTRLTVV.

This clone is a singleton in its sample. A read error may account for a junction end that differs from germline. This rearrangement joins TRBV7-7 to TRBJ2-5; 9 bases are a match to TRBD2. The CDR3 extends over 17 amino acids. Per the germline V gene, CDR1 is SSHAT and CDR2 is FNYEAQ (reference sequence). The CDR3 coding sequence is TGTGCTAGCAGCCTATATAGCGGGAGACCAACCTGGGAGACCCAGTACTTC. It translates to CASSLYSGRPTWETQYF.

This clone was observed a few times. The CDR3 region is CSVQGHKRYNEQFF. The DNA of the CDR3 is TGCAGCGTCCAAGGCCACAAGCGCTACAATGAGCAGTTCTTC. The chain employs TRBV29-1 and TRBJ2-1, with D unclear. The length of the CDR3 is 14 residues. Trimming removed 6 bases at V and 3 bases at J, with 15 bases between. Germline V gene data show CDR1 as SQVTM and CDR2 as ANQGSEA.

CDR3 protein: CASSIRHREAAFF. Here the CDR3 DNA reads TGTGCCAGCAGTATACGACATCGGGAAGCTGCTTTCTTT. The gene calls are TRBV27 and TRBJ1-1; the D is unclear. This CDR3 contains 13 residues. Trimming left V 5 bases short and J 11 bases short, with 18 bases between. Germline V gives CDR1 MNHEY, CDR2 SMNVEV (reference sequence).

This chain uses TRBV6-1 with TRBJ2-2; 15 bases are a match to TRBD2. CDR1 is MNHNS and CDR2 is SASEGT in the germline V gene. The CDR3 loop spans 15 amino acids. V dropped 6 bases and J dropped 5; count of bases not matched to a gene: 1. CDR3 loop: CASRGLAGGTGELFF. CDR3 DNA sequence: TGTGCCAGCAGAGGACTAGCGGGAGGGACCGGGGAGCTGTTTTTT.

J is TRBJ2-1 and V is TRBV30; 13 nucleotides line up with TRBD2. The V segment lost 0 bases and the J segment 10 bases; nucleotides outside the gene matches: 9. CDR1 GTSNPN and CDR2 SVGIG come from the germline V gene (reference sequence). The CDR3 runs 16 residues. CDR3 loop: CAWSVTSGGGSREQFF. The CDR3 DNA follows: TGTGCCTGGAGTGTAACTAGCGGGGGGGGGTCGAGGGAGCAGTTCTTC.

The gene calls are TRBV28 and TRBJ1-1; no clear D gene. In germline, CDR1 is MDHEN, CDR2 SYDVKM. The CDR3 runs 14 residues. V lost 2 bases and J lost 5, with 12 bases in between. The CDR3 loop reads CASSLVGVRTEAFF. CDR3 in DNA: TGTGCCAGCAGTTTAGTTGGAGTACGGACTGAAGCTTTCTTT. The whole variable domain, filled in from reference TRBV28 and TRBJ1-1, reads DVKVTQSSRYLVKRTGEKVFLECVQDMDHENMFWYRQDPGLGLRLIYFSYDVKMKEKGDIPEGYSVSREKKERFSLILESASTNQTSMYLCASSLVGVRTEAFFGQGTRLTVV.

The chain carries TRBV5-4 and TRBJ2-7, with TRBD1 matching 7 bases. Per the germline V gene, CDR1 is SGHNT and CDR2 is YYREEE (reference sequence). The CDR3 totals 14 residues. V was pared by 0 bases and J by 7 bases, with 7 bases of the junction left unmatched. In nucleotides, the CDR3 is TGTGCCAGCAGCTTGGCGAAGGGGGCAGGAGAGCAGTACTTC. As protein: CASSLAKGAGEQYF.

The chain has TRBV19 and TRBJ2-5; 14 positions match TRBD2. After removal of 5 bases from V and 5 bases from J, the junction contained 7 bases not matched to a gene. Germline CDR1 LNHDA, CDR2 SQIVND (reference sequence). This CDR3 region has 16 residues. CDR3 bases: TGTGCCAGTAGTGCCCGGACTAGCGGGAGGTCCGAGACCCAGTACTTC. Translation gives CASSARTSGRSETQYF.

This chain uses TRBV19 with TRBJ1-1; no clear D. Germline lookup yields CDR1 LNHDA and CDR2 SQIVND (reference sequence). This CDR3 has 13 amino acids. The V end lost 7 bases, the J end lost 3 bases, and 12 bases lay between the germline ends. This CDR3 reads CASNNRGHTEAFF. For the CDR3, the DNA is TGTGCCAGTAATAACCGGGGTCACACTGAAGCTTTCTTT.